In this sample, the clone carrying this T cell receptor beta chain turned up a few times. Antigen: not known. The sample comes from a study of CD4 T cells in relation to SARS-CoV-2 and coronaviruses. Overall study findings and caveats: Pre-pandemic and post-infection samples never came from the same donor. This crossreactivity analysis covered spike protein alone, no other viral proteins. Around 60% of donors had memory CD4+ clonotypes crossrecognizing SARS-CoV-2 and common cold coronavirus spike.

The CDR3 is made up of 18 amino acids. V lost 4 bases to trimming and J lost 0 bases, with 18 bases between them. Per the germline V gene, CDR1 is ENHRY and CDR2 is SYGVKD. Profiled with immunoSEQ multiplex PCR; TCRdb holds only in-frame clones, not every one. The table lists approximately 25,000 clones, about 70% of them singletons, with 18% in the top ten. Before the COVID-19 pandemic, during about 2010-2019, CD4+ T cells were taken from unexposed donors. After roughly ten days of culture, CD4+ T cells were isolated. Cells permitting, SARS-CoV-2 S/N and four cold-coronavirus spikes were tested on unexposed-donor CD4+ T cells.

The chain joins TRBV10-3 to TRBJ2-2, with TRBD1 as a possible D gene (6 bases). The source is a human donor in good health. The sample taken for sequencing was CD4+ T cells from PBMCs, cultured in vitro. The CDR3 here is CAISVSGSGTTNTGELFF. The CDR3, as DNA: TGTGCCATCAGTGTTTCGGGCTCCGGGACAACGAACACCGGGGAGCTGTTTTTT.